The present entry profiles one TCR beta chain with its context. Germline V gene sequence: CDR1 MDHEN, CDR2 SYDVKM. The CDR3 runs to 13 residues. Trimming removed 8 bases at V and 1 base at J, with 11 bases between. This specimen comes from a study of blood T cells in healthy people across ages. A sample-barcoded 5' primer and a J-beta primer mix were used in a second PCR of about 7 to 12 cycles. TCRdb reprocessed the 5' RACE reads via MiXCR and lists one record per CDR3 protein. The sample shows more than 800,000 distinct CDR3 sequences, 45% of them seen only once. The sample comprised blood. This sequence was found in a woman in her sixties in good health. The V call is TRBV28, the J call TRBJ2-5; possibly TRBD1 for D (6 bases). CDR3 sequence: CASAVGGQETQYF. The DNA of the CDR3 is TGTGCCAGCGCCGTAGGGGGCCAAGAGACCCAGTACTTC.